The text below deals with one TCR beta chain. Its antigen is still unknown. These data are taken from a study of cytomegalovirus exposure and HLA in healthy donors. Whole-study context: An early release of data contained approximately 80 million unique TCRs, which came from HLA-typed donors.

The PCR ran on 60 Vbeta and 13 Jbeta primers. TCRdb keeps only in-frame clones here, not all; method: immunoSEQ multiplex PCR. The table has around 160,000 clones, around 78% seen once. Regarding the study as a whole: Within an earlier analysis, most TCR beta V segments proved productive either about 87% or about 30% of the time.

This CDR3 is 13 amino acids long. From germline, CDR1 is SGHNT and CDR2 YYREEE (reference sequence). V was clipped by 2 bases and J by 6 bases; unmatched bases: 4. The sequencing input was PBMCs. The chain employs TRBV5-4 and TRBJ1-1, with 7 bases lining up with TRBD1. The sequence derives from a woman aged 35 to 49 in good health and CMV-seronegative. CDR3 sequence: CASSFPGQAEAFF. CDR3 nucleotides: TGTGCCAGCAGCTTTCCCGGACAGGCTGAAGCTTTCTTT.